This entry describes one TCR beta chain. V was clipped by 0 bases and J by 6 bases, with 15 bases between them. This CDR3 comprises 15 residues. Germline lookup yields CDR1 SGHRS and CDR2 YFSETQ. Sequenced by immunoSEQ multiplex PCR; TCRdb stores in-frame clones only, minus some. This table has approximately 40,000 clones, over 85% appearing once. These data come from a study of T cell changes during pregnancy in multiple sclerosis. Sequences were derived from CD4+ T cells from peripheral blood mononuclear cells, sampled before pregnancy. The sequence derives from a female donor with multiple sclerosis, enrolled in a pregnancy study. The rearrangement uses TRBV5-1 and TRBJ1-1, with D perhaps matching TRBD1 (6 bases). In DNA, the CDR3 is TGCGCCAGCAGCTTGGTACCCAGACAGGAGGCTGAAGCTTTCTTT. It is translated as CASSLVPRQEAEAFF.